The 9 T cell receptor beta chains below were found in one sample sequenced in a study of identical twins. Via MiXCR, TCRdb re-called the 5' RACE reads, giving one row per CDR3 protein. In the table there are some 1,700,000 distinct CDR3 sequences, about 32% of which are singletons. Sequences were obtained from cord blood. These receptors were taken from a newborn girl in good health.

As DNA, the CDR3 is TGTGCCAGCAGTTTACGACAGGGAGGATCGGCCCAGCATTTT. Translating it yields CASSLRQGGSAQHF. The chain carries TRBV27 and TRBJ1-5, with 7 bases that match TRBD1. Germline trimming cut 2 bases from V and 11 bases from J; bases unmatched to any gene: 9. The CDR3 is made up of 14 amino acids. Germline CDR1 is MNHEY and CDR2 is SMNVEV (reference sequence).

This clonotype turned up a few times. The V and J genes are TRBV12-3 or TRBV12-4 and TRBJ2-7; D is uncertain. The CDR3 spans 14 residues. Trimming pared 3 bases from V and 2 bases from J, leaving 11 bases between. CDR3 amino acids: CASSFRPETYEQYF. DNA for the CDR3: TGTGCCAGCAGTTTTCGGCCCGAGACCTACGAGCAGTACTTC.

This clonotype has a single count. The genes are TRBV27 and TRBJ2-7; D is uncertain. Trimming pared 5 bases from V and 6 bases from J, leaving 14 bases between. Germline CDR1 and CDR2: MNHEY and SMNVEV (reference sequence). This CDR3 contains 13 residues. The CDR3 protein is CASSIVWGSEQYF. The CDR3 bases are TGTGCCAGCAGTATAGTTTGGGGATCCGAGCAGTACTTC.

CDR3 DNA: TGTGCCAGCAGTTACGGGACTAGCCTCCAAGAGACCCAGTACTTC. Translated, it gives CASSYGTSLQETQYF. The chain links TRBV6-2 or TRBV6-3 to TRBJ2-5; TRBD2 aligns across 9 bases. CDR3 size: 15 residues. Per germline, CDR1 MNHEY and CDR2 SVGEGT. V shed 2 bases, J shed 1 base, and the junction held 2 bases outside the gene matches.

This clonotype was seen a handful of times. V usage is TRBV27 and J usage is TRBJ2-7; the D gene could be TRBD1 or TRBD2 (5 bases each). Germline CDR1 reads MNHEY; CDR2 reads SMNVEV (reference sequence). The CDR3 is 15 residues long. The V and J ends lost 2 bases and 2 bases respectively, with 13 bases between them. The CDR3 reads CASSLRQGRTYEQYF. The CDR3 DNA follows: TGTGCCAGCAGTTTAAGGCAGGGACGAACCTACGAGCAGTACTTC.

The chain employs TRBV6-1 and TRBJ2-1; 13 positions match TRBD2. Germline CDR1 MNHNS, CDR2 SASEGT. The CDR3 is made up of 16 amino acids. J was trimmed by 0 bases and V by 8 bases; bases with no gene match: 4. The CDR3 loop reads CASGGLAGSSYNEQFF. Here the CDR3 DNA reads TGTGCCAGCGGGGGACTAGCGGGGAGCTCCTACAATGAGCAGTTCTTC.

This clonotype was seen a handful of times. The chain is built from TRBV2 and TRBJ2-3, with 7 positions matching TRBD1. The CDR3 is 15 residues long. Germline values: CDR1 SNHLY, CDR2 FYNNEI. V trimming: 2 bases; J trimming: 2 bases; junction bases outside the gene matches: 4. CDR3 protein: CASSEPTGITDTQYF. CDR3 nucleotides: TGTGCCAGCAGTGAACCGACAGGGATCACAGATACGCAGTATTTT.

To note about this clonotype: A read error may produce the germline difference seen at one junction end. V gene TRBV12-3 or TRBV12-4 combines with J gene TRBJ2-1, with TRBD2 matching over 13 bases. There are 16 residues in the CDR3. CDR3: CASRPQGTSGNNERFF. For the CDR3, the DNA is TGTGCCAGCAGACCACAGGGGACTAGCGGGAACAATGAGCGGTTCTTC.

The V and J genes are TRBV28 and TRBJ2-3, with D hard to call. Germline CDR1 and CDR2: MDHEN and SYDVKM. V lost 2 bases to trimming and J lost 2 bases, with 20 bases between them. This CDR3 is 18 amino acids long. This CDR3 reads CASSLSRMMAVNTDTQYF. In nucleotides, the CDR3 is TGTGCCAGCAGTTTAAGCCGCATGATGGCGGTCAACACAGATACGCAGTATTTT.